This entry concerns a single T cell receptor (beta chain). Naive-designated CD8 cells lacked CD45RO, were positively enriched for CCR7, and omitted terminally differentiated effector memory CD45RA+ cells. Only in-frame clones appear in the TCRdb table, and some are missing; sequencing was by immunoSEQ multiplex PCR. The table records approximately 2,200,000 clones, under 95% of them present only once. The data belong to a study of shared clonotypes between healthy human individuals. The sequence was obtained from a man aged 18-30 years in good health. Some clones in this sample may be carry-over from other donors' samples. Source material: naive CD8+ T cells from PBMCs.

The CDR3 region is CASSLFVNEQFF. DNA for the CDR3: TGTGCCAGCAGTTTATTCGTCAATGAGCAGTTCTTC. The chain couples TRBV28 to TRBJ2-1; D unclear. The CDR3 contains 12 residues. Germline V gene sequence: CDR1 MDHEN, CDR2 SYDVKM. Trimming left V 1 base short and J 6 bases short, with 4 bases between.